One and the same sample provided the 9 T cell receptor beta chains below, sequenced in a study of T-cell reconstitution after alpha-beta-depleted transplantation in children. A TCRbeta library incorporating unique molecular identifiers was prepared. From the PCR reads, TCRdb called clonotypes with MiXCR, one entry per CDR3 protein. The data hold 400,000 to 500,000 distinct CDR3 sequences, with approximately 10% observed a single time. Specimen: PBMCs from the stem cell graft donor, collected from the stem cell graft. These TCRs come from a human donor who donated a stem cell graft to a child with acute myeloid leukemia.

The rearrangement uses TRBV20-1 and TRBJ2-1, with 11 bases identical to TRBD1. V lost 1 base, J lost 8 bases, and 7 bases stayed unmatched. The V gene's germline CDR1 is DFQATT and CDR2 SNEGSKA (reference sequence). CDR3 length equals 15 residues. CDR3 region: CSARGRDRGSDEQFF. Written as DNA, the CDR3 is TGCAGTGCTAGAGGCCGGGACAGGGGGTCCGATGAGCAGTTCTTC.

This clonotype was found a few times. The V call is TRBV6-5, the J call TRBJ2-3; D not certain. From germline, CDR1 is MNHEY and CDR2 SVGAGI. The CDR3 runs to 13 residues. Trimming took 2 bases from V and 2 from J, leaving 5 bases between them. The CDR3 is CASSYTHTDTQYF. For the CDR3, the DNA is TGTGCCAGCAGTTACACACACACAGATACGCAGTATTTT.

The chain employs TRBV6-2 or TRBV6-3 and TRBJ2-2; 14 positions agree with TRBD2. Germline loops: CDR1 MNHEY, CDR2 SVGEGT. CDR3 size: 20 residues. V shed 4 bases and J 4 bases; nucleotides not matched to a gene: 14. CDR3 sequence reads: CASSSLTSGGAAGSTGELFF. Written as DNA, the CDR3 is TGTGCCAGCAGTTCCCTGACTAGCGGGGGGGCGGCTGGGAGCACCGGGGAGCTGTTTTTT.

This clonotype was counted only a few times. V and J are TRBV5-1 and TRBJ2-1; TRBD1 matches 8 bases. The germline V gene encodes CDR1 SGHRS and CDR2 YFSETQ. This CDR3 contains 17 residues. J was trimmed by 0 bases and V by 3 bases; bases with no gene match: 8. DNA for the CDR3: TGCGCCAGCAGCTCGGCCCCCACAGGGGGCTCCTACAATGAGCAGTTCTTC. Amino acids: CASSSAPTGGSYNEQFF.

This clonotype was detected only a few times. This chain connects TRBV19 to TRBJ2-7, with D perhaps TRBD1 (7 bases). This CDR3 region has 16 residues. V was shortened by 5 bases and J by 3 bases, with 20 bases between the two germline ends. Looked up from germline, CDR1 is LNHDA and CDR2 is SQIVND (reference sequence). CDR3 DNA: TGTGCCAGTAGTCTCTCGGCTCGCGGGACAGTCTACGAGCAGTACTTC. Translating gives CASSLSARGTVYEQYF.

This chain uses TRBV19 with TRBJ2-1; unclear D gene. The V end was cut by 6 bases, the J end by 0 bases, with 9 bases between. The CDR3 extends over 14 amino acids. Germline-derived CDR1 and CDR2 are LNHDA and SQIVND (reference sequence). CDR3 DNA sequence: TGTGCCAGTAGCAAGGAAAGCTCCTACAATGAGCAGTTCTTC. Residues: CASSKESSYNEQFF.

The chain has TRBV28 and TRBJ2-7; the match to TRBD1 covers 10 bases. After removal of 10 bases from V and 2 bases from J, the junction contained 8 bases not matched to a gene. The germline gives CDR1 MDHEN, CDR2 SYDVKM. The CDR3 runs 14 residues. The CDR3 loop is CAISGQGRTYEQYF. The CDR3 region has the DNA TGTGCCATCTCGGGACAGGGGCGCACCTACGAGCAGTACTTC.

The chain employs TRBV20-1 and TRBJ2-1; TRBD2 matches at 14 bases. After removal of 6 bases from V and 9 bases from J, the junction contained 4 bases not matched to a gene. The CDR3 length is 13 residues. Germline V gives CDR1 DFQATT, CDR2 SNEGSKA (reference sequence). Written as DNA, the CDR3 is TGCAGTGCCGGGACTAGCGGGGGAGTTGAGCAGTTCTTC. Translating gives CSAGTSGGVEQFF.

V usage is TRBV14 and J usage is TRBJ2-3; 8 bases line up with TRBD1. The CDR3 is made up of 15 amino acids. Germline V gene lookup returns CDR1 SGHDN and CDR2 FVKESK. V lost 4 bases to trimming and J lost 3 bases; unmatched junction nucleotides: 6. For the CDR3, the DNA is TGTGCCAGCAGCCCGACAGGGGTCAAGACAGATACGCAGTATTTT. The encoded protein is CASSPTGVKTDTQYF.